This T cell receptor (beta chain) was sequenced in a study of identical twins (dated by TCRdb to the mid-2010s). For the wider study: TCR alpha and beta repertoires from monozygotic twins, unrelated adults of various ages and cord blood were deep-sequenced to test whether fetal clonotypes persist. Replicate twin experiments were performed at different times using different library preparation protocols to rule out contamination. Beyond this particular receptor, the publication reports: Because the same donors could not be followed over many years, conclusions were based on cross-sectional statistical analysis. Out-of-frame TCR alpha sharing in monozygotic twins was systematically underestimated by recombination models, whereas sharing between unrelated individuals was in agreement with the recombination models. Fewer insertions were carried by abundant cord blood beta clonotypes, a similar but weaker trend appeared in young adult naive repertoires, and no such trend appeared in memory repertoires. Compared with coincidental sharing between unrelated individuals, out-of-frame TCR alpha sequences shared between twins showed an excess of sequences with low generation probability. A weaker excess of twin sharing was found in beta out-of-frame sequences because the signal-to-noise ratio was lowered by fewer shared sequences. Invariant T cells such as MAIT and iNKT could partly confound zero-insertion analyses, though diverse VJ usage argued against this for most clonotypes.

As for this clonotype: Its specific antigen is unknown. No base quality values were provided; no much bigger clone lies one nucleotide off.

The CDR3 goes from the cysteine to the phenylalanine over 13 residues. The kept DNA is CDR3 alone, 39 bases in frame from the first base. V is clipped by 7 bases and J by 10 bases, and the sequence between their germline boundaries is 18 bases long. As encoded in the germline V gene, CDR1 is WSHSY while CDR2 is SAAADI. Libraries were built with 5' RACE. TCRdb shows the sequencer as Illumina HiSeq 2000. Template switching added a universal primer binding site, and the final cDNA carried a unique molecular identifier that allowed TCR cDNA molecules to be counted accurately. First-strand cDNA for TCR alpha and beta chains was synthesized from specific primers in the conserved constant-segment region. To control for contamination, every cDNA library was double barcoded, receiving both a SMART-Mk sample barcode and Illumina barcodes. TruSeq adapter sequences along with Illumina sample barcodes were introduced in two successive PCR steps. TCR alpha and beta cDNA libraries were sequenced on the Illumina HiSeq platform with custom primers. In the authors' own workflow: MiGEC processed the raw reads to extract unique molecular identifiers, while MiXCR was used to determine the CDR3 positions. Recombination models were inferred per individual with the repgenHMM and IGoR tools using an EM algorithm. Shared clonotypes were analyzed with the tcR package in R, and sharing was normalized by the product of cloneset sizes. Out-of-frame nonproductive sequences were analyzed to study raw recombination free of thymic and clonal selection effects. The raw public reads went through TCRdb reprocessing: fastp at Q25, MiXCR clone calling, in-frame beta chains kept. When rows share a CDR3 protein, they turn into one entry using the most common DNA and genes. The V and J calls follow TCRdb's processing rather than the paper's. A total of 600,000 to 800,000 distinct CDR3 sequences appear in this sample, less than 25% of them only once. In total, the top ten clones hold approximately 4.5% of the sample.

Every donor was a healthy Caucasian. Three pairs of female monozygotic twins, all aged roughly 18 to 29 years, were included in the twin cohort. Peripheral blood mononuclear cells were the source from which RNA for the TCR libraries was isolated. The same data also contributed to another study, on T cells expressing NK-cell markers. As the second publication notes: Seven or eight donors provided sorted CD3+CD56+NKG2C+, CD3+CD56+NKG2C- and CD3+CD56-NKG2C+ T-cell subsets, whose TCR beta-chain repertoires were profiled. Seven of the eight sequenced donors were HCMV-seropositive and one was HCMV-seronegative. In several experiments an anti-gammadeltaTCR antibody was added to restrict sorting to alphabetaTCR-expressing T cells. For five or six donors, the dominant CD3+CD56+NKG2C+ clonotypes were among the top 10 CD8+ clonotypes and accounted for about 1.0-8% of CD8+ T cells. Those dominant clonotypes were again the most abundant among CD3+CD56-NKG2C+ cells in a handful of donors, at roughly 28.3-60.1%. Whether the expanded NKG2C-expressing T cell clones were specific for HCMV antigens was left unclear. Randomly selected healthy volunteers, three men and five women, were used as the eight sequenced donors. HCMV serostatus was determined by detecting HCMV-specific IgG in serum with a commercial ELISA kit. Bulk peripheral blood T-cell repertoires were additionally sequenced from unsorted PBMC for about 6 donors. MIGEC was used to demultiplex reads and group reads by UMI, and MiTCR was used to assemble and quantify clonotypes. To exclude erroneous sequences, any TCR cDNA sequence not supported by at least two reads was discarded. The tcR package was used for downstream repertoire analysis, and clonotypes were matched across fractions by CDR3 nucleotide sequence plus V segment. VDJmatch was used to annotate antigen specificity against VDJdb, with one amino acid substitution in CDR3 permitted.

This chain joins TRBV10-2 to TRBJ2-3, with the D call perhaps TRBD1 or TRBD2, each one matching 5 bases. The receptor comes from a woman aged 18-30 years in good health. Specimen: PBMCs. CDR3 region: CASNGLWVGAQYF. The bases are TGCGCCAGCAACGGGCTTTGGGTGGGGGCGCAGTATTTT.